This entry lists 23 T cell receptor beta chains sequenced from one sample in a study of CD8 T cells in Susac syndrome. An input of about 0.45 to 1 ug of RNA was subjected to reverse transcription using random hexamers. TCRdb itself ran the immunoSEQ multiplex PCR reads through MiXCR, one entry per CDR3 protein. The sample shows 180,000 or so distinct CDR3 sequences, 85% to 95% of them seen only once. Material: CD4+ T cells from PBMCs. Receptors originate from a human donor in good health.

The chain carries TRBV7-9 and TRBJ2-7; perhaps TRBD1 as D (6 bases). Looked up from germline, CDR1 is SEHNR and CDR2 is FQNEAQ (reference sequence). The CDR3 is 12 amino acids. Trimming removed 3 bases from V and 6 bases from J, with 9 bases in between. The CDR3 is CASSLTGSEQYF. The CDR3 DNA reads as TGTGCCAGCAGCTTGACAGGATCCGAGCAGTACTTC. The entire variable domain, with the rest obtained from reference TRBV7-9 and TRBJ2-7, is as follows: DTGVSQNPRHKITKRGQNVTFRCDPISEHNRLYWYRQTLGQGPEFLTYFQNEAQLEKSRLLSDRFSAERPKGSFSTLEIQRTEQGDSAMYLCASSLTGSEQYFGPGTRLTVT.

The chain recombines TRBV29-1 with TRBJ2-7; D is perhaps TRBD2 (5 bases). The length of the CDR3 is 14 residues. V lost 3 bases, J lost 6 bases, and 18 bases lay in between. Germline values: CDR1 SQVTM, CDR2 ANQGSEA. This chain's CDR3 is CSVEVSGNFIEQYF. DNA of the CDR3: TGCAGCGTTGAGGTATCGGGAAACTTCATCGAGCAGTACTTC.

The chain has TRBV5-1 and TRBJ1-2, with unresolved D. V lost 1 base to trimming and J lost 6 bases, with 10 bases between them. The CDR3 runs 13 residues. CDR1 is SGHRS, CDR2 YFSETQ, per germline. CDR3 sequence: CASSLRGGDGYTF. Here the CDR3 DNA reads TGCGCCAGCAGCTTGCGGGGTGGGGATGGCTACACCTTC.

V gene TRBV12-3 or TRBV12-4 combines with J gene TRBJ1-2; tentative D call: TRBD1 (5 bases). The CDR3 spans 13 residues. V shed 6 bases and J shed 6 bases, with 14 bases lying between them. The CDR3 is CASRPSGGDGYTF. CDR3 bases: TGTGCCAGCAGACCGTCTGGGGGGGATGGCTACACCTTC.

This sequence joins TRBV23-1 and TRBJ2-7; TRBD1 might be the D (6 bases). TRBV23-1 is filed as an ORF, its function uncertain. The germline V and J ends were trimmed by 7 bases and 0 bases, with 13 bases remaining between them. The CDR3 sequence is 14 residues long. For the CDR3, the DNA is TGCGCCAGCAACGCCCGGGACATCTCCTACGAGCAGTACGTC. It yields the protein CASNARDISYEQYV.

The rearrangement links TRBV3-1 to TRBJ1-2; D gene unclear. The CDR3 has 12 residues. Trimming took off 0 bases at V and 10 bases at J, with 9 bases between the two ends. In germline, CDR1 is LGHDT, CDR2 YNNKEL (reference sequence). The CDR3 DNA reads TGTGCCAGCAGCCAAGAACCCGGGGACTACACCTTC. It yields the protein CASSQEPGDYTF. The variable domain in full, with the rest retrieved from reference TRBV3-1 and TRBJ1-2, is DTAVSQTPKYLVTQMGNDKSIKCEQNLGHDTMYWYKQDSKKFLKIMFSYNNKELIINETVPNRFSPKSPDKAHLNLHINSLELGDSAVYFCASSQEPGDYTFGSGTRLTVV.

This clonotype was counted once. The genes are TRBV29-1 and TRBJ2-2; tentative D call: TRBD2 (6 bases). V was trimmed by 7 bases and J by 6 bases, leaving 21 bases between them. CDR3 length: 15 residues. The V gene's germline CDR1 is SQVTM and CDR2 ANQGSEA. Written as DNA, the CDR3 is TGCAGCGCCCTCTTCCCGGGAGCCTCGGCCGGGGAGCTGTTTTTT. Protein sequence: CSALFPGASAGELFF.

This rearrangement joins TRBV6-5 to TRBJ2-1; 11 bases agree with TRBD2. V was pared by 4 bases and J by 9 bases, with 11 bases of the junction left unmatched. The CDR3 is 16 residues long. Germline values: CDR1 MNHEY, CDR2 SVGAGI. The CDR3 nucleotides are TGTGCCAGCAGTTCCGACGGACTAGCGGGTTGGACTGAGCAGTTCTTC. It encodes CASSSDGLAGWTEQFF.

This clonotype was counted a single time. The V call is TRBV5-6, the J call TRBJ2-2; D is perhaps TRBD1 or TRBD2 (5 bases each). V was clipped by 1 base and J by 9 bases, with 7 bases between them. The CDR3 is 12 residues long. CDR1 is SGHDT, CDR2 YYEEEE, per germline. The CDR3, as DNA: TGTGCCAGCAGCTTGACGGGGCGGGAGCTGTTTTTT. It encodes CASSLTGRELFF.

This sequence joins TRBV5-1 and TRBJ1-5, with unresolved D. CDR1 and CDR2 from the germline V gene are SGHRS and YFSETQ. V lost 3 bases and J 0 bases, leaving 7 bases between the germline ends. CDR3 length equals 14 residues. The CDR3: CASSSGFSNQPQHF. CDR3 in DNA: TGCGCCAGCAGCTCGGGGTTTAGCAATCAGCCCCAGCATTTT. The full variable domain, rest sourced from reference TRBV5-1 and TRBJ1-5, is KAGVTQTPRYLIKTRGQQVTLSCSPISGHRSVSWYQQTPGQGLQFLFEYFSETQRNKGNFPGRFSGRQFSNSRSEMNVSTLELGDSALYLCASSSGFSNQPQHFGDGTRLSIL.

The chain joins TRBV28 to TRBJ1-3; a possible D gene is TRBD1 (5 bases). CDR1 is MDHEN, CDR2 SYDVKM, per germline. Deletions cut 3 bases from V and 0 bases from J, with 12 bases between. There are 16 residues in the CDR3. CDR3 sequence: CASSLKTAVSGNTIYF. For the CDR3, the DNA is TGTGCCAGCAGTTTGAAGACAGCGGTCTCTGGAAACACCATATATTTT.

The chain employs TRBV13 and TRBJ2-6; D remains ambiguous. The germline gives CDR1 PRHDT, CDR2 FYEKMQ (reference sequence). The CDR3 loop spans 16 amino acids. V was clipped by 2 bases and J by 0 bases, with 8 bases between them. The CDR3 protein is CASSLMPGSGANVLTF. The CDR3, as DNA: TGTGCCAGCAGCTTAATGCCAGGCTCTGGGGCCAACGTCCTGACTTTC.

The chain has TRBV12-3 or TRBV12-4 and TRBJ2-7; D might be TRBD1 (6 bases). This CDR3 contains 14 residues. V lost 1 base to trimming and J lost 4 bases, with 11 bases between them. The CDR3 sequence: CASSLGQALYEQYF. The CDR3 bases are TGTGCCAGCAGTTTAGGACAGGCGTTGTACGAGCAGTACTTC.

The chain couples TRBV27 to TRBJ1-5; D ambiguous. V shed 2 bases and J shed 2 bases, with 7 bases lying between them. CDR3 length equals 14 residues. Germline V gives CDR1 MNHEY, CDR2 SMNVEV (reference sequence). DNA for the CDR3: TGTGCCAGCAGTTTAAGGTGGGGCAATCAGCCCCAGCATTTT. This encodes CASSLRWGNQPQHF.

The chain links TRBV20-1 to TRBJ1-3; 8 bases align to TRBD1. V was pared by 3 bases and J by 1 base, with 2 bases of the junction left unmatched. This CDR3 has 14 residues. Germline CDR1 reads DFQATT; CDR2 reads SNEGSKA (reference sequence). The CDR3 loop is CSARQGASGNTIYF. In DNA form, the CDR3 reads TGCAGTGCTAGGCAGGGGGCTTCTGGAAACACCATATATTTT.

The rearrangement links TRBV29-1 to TRBJ2-3, with D perhaps matching TRBD2 (6 bases). CDR3 size: 14 residues. Germline V gives CDR1 SQVTM, CDR2 ANQGSEA. Deletions cut 5 bases from V and 1 base from J, with 13 bases between. CDR3 residues: CSVWAGLGTDTQYF. For the CDR3, the DNA is TGCAGCGTTTGGGCGGGGCTCGGCACAGATACGCAGTATTTT.

The chain recombines TRBV12-3 or TRBV12-4 with TRBJ1-1; D is ambiguous. The length of the CDR3 is 13 residues. Trimming took 3 bases from V and 0 from J, leaving 5 bases between them. The CDR3 loop is CASSFVVNTEAFF. Here the CDR3 DNA reads TGTGCCAGCAGTTTCGTGGTGAACACTGAAGCTTTCTTT.

The V gene is TRBV29-1, the J gene TRBJ2-7; D possibly corresponds to TRBD2 (5 bases). The CDR3 has 11 residues. The germline CDR1 and CDR2 sequences are SQVTM and ANQGSEA. V was pared by 7 bases and J by 4 bases, with 11 bases between. In DNA, the CDR3 is TGCAGCGCCCTAACGGGGTACGAGCAGTACTTC. This sequence encodes CSALTGYEQYF.

V is TRBV7-2 and J is TRBJ2-3; possible D gene TRBD2, 6 bases. Trimming shortened V by 1 base and J by 0 bases, and 8 bases separated the two germline ends. This CDR3 is 15 amino acids long. CDR1 is SGHTA and CDR2 is FQGNSA in the germline V gene. The CDR3 bases are TGTGCCAGCAGCTTAGTGGGACTTAGCACAGATACGCAGTATTTT. Amino acids: CASSLVGLSTDTQYF. The variable domain in full, completed from reference TRBV7-2 and TRBJ2-3, reads GAGVSQSPSNKVTEKGKDVELRCDPISGHTALYWYRQSLGQGLEFLIYFQGNSAPDKSGLPSDRFSAERTGGSVSTLTIQRTQQEDSAVYLCASSLVGLSTDTQYFGPGTRLTVL.

This chain joins TRBV27 and TRBJ1-5; 9 nucleotides align to TRBD1. Germline-derived CDR1 and CDR2 are MNHEY and SMNVEV (reference sequence). This CDR3 has 13 amino acids. The V gene end was trimmed by 8 bases and the J gene end by 6 bases; junction bases not matched to a gene: 5. The chain's CDR3 is CASWGQGSQPQHF. The CDR3 bases are TGTGCCAGCTGGGGACAGGGCAGTCAGCCCCAGCATTTT.

V and J are TRBV18 and TRBJ2-7; D perhaps matches TRBD1 (5 bases). The germline V gene has CDR1 KGHSH and CDR2 LQKENI. V was shortened by 5 bases and J by 3 bases, with 11 bases between the two germline ends. This CDR3 is 13 amino acids long. The CDR3 region has the DNA TGTGCCAGCTCAGTAGGGGATAACTACGAGCAGTACGTC. It is translated as CASSVGDNYEQYV.

The chain couples TRBV18 to TRBJ2-7; TRBD1 agrees at 7 bases. This CDR3 spans 13 amino acids. Per germline, CDR1 KGHSH and CDR2 LQKENI. With V trimmed by 8 bases and J by 5 bases, 9 bases remained unmatched. The CDR3 sequence is CASADRADDEQYV. In DNA form, the CDR3 reads TGTGCCAGCGCCGACAGGGCGGACGACGAGCAGTACGTC.

The chain combines TRBV29-1 with TRBJ2-5; D might be TRBD2 (5 bases). This CDR3 comprises 13 residues. The germline V and J ends were trimmed by 7 bases and 2 bases, with 14 bases remaining between them. Germline values: CDR1 SQVTM, CDR2 ANQGSEA. CDR3: CSAPGLIQETQYF. In DNA form, the CDR3 reads TGCAGCGCCCCCGGACTCATTCAAGAGACCCAGTACTTC.